The rows below give T cell receptor beta chains drawn from one sample of a study of control samples from healthy donors and cancer patients. Some clones are missing from TCRdb's copy, which holds only in-frame ones; the method was immunoSEQ multiplex PCR. The sample contains about 110,000 clones, about 89% of which appear only once. Sequencing was carried out using blood. The receptor source for this set is a woman in her forties or fifties in good health. CDR3s include the opening cysteine and the closing phenylalanine or tryptophan. D genes are given only for firm matches.

j_call	d_call	v_call	cdr3_aa
TRBJ2-6	NA	TRBV12-3/TRBV12-4	CASRHAGANVLTF
TRBJ1-4	TRBD1	TRBV5-1	CASSWGDRANEKLFF
TRBJ1-2	NA	TRBV27	CASSLSDGDAGGYTF
TRBJ2-5	NA	TRBV21-1	CASSKVGDRGTETQYF
TRBJ1-4	NA	TRBV2	CASAPGPTNEKLFF
TRBJ2-3	NA	TRBV7-9	CASSFREHTQYF
TRBJ2-1	TRBD2	TRBV7-7	CASTELAGGPGDEQFF
TRBJ2-3	NA	TRBV5-1	CASSSGGTDTQYF
TRBJ2-5	NA	TRBV5-1	CASRMGVALQETQYF
TRBJ2-1	NA	TRBV6-5	CASSYAGTGNEQFF
TRBJ2-3	TRBD2	TRBV10-2	CASSEPRASGGRDTQYF
TRBJ1-4	TRBD1	TRBV24-1	CATRSSRTGEEEKLFF
TRBJ2-1	NA	TRBV21-1	CALAKVKGMGEGYNEQFF